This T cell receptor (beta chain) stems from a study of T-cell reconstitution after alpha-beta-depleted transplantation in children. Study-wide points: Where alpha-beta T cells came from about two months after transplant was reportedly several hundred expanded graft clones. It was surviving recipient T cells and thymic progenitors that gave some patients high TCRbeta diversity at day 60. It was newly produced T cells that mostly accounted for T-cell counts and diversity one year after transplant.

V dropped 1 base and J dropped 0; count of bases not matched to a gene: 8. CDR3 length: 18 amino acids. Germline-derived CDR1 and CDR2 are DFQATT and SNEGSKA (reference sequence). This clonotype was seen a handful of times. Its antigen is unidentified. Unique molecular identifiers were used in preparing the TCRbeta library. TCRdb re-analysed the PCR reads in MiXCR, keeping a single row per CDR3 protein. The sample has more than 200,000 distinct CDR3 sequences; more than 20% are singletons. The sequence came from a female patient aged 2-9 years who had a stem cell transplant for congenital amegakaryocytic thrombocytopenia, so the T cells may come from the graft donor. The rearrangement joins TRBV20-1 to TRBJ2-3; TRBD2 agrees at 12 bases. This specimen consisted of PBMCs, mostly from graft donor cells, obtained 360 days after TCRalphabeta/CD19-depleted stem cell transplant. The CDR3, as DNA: TGCAGTGCTAGAGTACGGCTAGCGGGGGGGCCGAGCACAGATACGCAGTATTTT. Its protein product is CSARVRLAGGPSTDTQYF.